This T cell receptor beta chain came from a study of cytomegalovirus exposure and HLA in healthy donors. Germline V CDR1 and CDR2: MNHEY, SMNVEV (reference sequence). The CDR3 is 16 residues long. Trimming removed 6 bases from V and 5 bases from J; junction bases left unmatched: 11. The PCR ran on 60 Vbeta and 13 Jbeta primers. The assay was immunoSEQ multiplex PCR, and TCRdb's table has in-frame clones only and misses some. This sample's clone table lists 65,000 to 95,000 clones. This rearrangement joins TRBV27 to TRBJ2-7, with TRBD1 matching over 12 bases. The sequence was obtained from a woman aged 60-70 years in good health and CMV-seronegative. The sequenced sample consisted of PBMCs. CDR3 coding DNA: TGTGCCAGCAGCTCCCCTTTGGGGACAGGGGGCAACGAGCAGTACTTC. Residues: CASSSPLGTGGNEQYF.